This T cell receptor beta chain was recovered during a study of T-cell reconstitution after alpha-beta-depleted transplantation in children. This clonotype was observed at least ten times. Using unique molecular identifiers, the investigators prepared the TCRbeta library. TCRdb reprocessed the PCR reads with MiXCR, giving one entry per CDR3 protein. Here the sample spans about 610,000 distinct CDR3 sequences, about 10% being singletons. CDR3 length equals 14 residues. From germline, CDR1 is LGHDT and CDR2 YNNKEL (reference sequence). Deletions cut 3 bases from V and 2 bases from J, with 11 bases between.

The TCR comes from a human donor who donated a stem cell graft to a child with acute myeloid leukemia. The chain carries TRBV3-1 and TRBJ2-7, with a weak D call TRBD2 (6 bases). The input for sequencing was PBMCs from the stem cell graft donor, taken from the stem cell graft. The CDR3 region is CASSQQGGTYEQYF. DNA for the CDR3: TGTGCCAGCAGCCAGCAGGGAGGAACCTACGAGCAGTACTTC.